This TCR beta chain is from a study of blood T cell repertoires in COVID-19 (dated by TCRdb to the early 2020s). Describing the broader study: The collaborator samples originated in the United States, Italy and Spain and spanned the acute and convalescent phases of COVID-19. A de-identified subject ID, COVID-19 status, age in years and sex were almost always included in the sample metadata. Where HLA class I and class II types were available, the types were taken from metadata supplied by the sample provider, not from assay-based typing. The repertoires were released in a freely available public database meant as a resource for research on the immune response to SARS-CoV-2. The prospective study material was composed of cDNA or gDNA derived from T cells, B-cell-depleted T cells, or PBMCs. The dataset comprised deeply sampled blood TCRbeta repertoires from subjects exposed to, actively infected with, or recovered from COVID-19. Samples came from the ongoing ImmuneRACE study (first 160 participants) plus 1,254 subjects from 6 global collaborators.

The immunoSEQ Assay, a bias-controlled multiplex PCR, was used to amplify TCRbeta CDR3 regions from genomic DNA. The study's processing was this. Within the assay, amplification of reference gene primers was used to estimate how many nucleated cells each sample contained. To quantify the absolute abundance of each unique TCRbeta CDR3 rearrangement, sequence reads were collapsed and filtered. For each sample, productive Simpson clonality was calculated by taking the square root of Simpson's diversity index across productive rearrangements. TCRdb re-hosts the immuneACCESS table, in-frame sequences only. Its copies lack some clones; in the studies checked, an unresolved V gene accounts for under half of them, and the cause for the rest is not known. V and J calls and clone size follow that table, whereas D and trimming were derived from the DNA. For this sample there are about 190,000 clones; 75% to 80% appear just once. More than 25% of the sample is in the top ten clones.

The collaborating institutions used their own protocols to collect whole blood in K2EDTA tubes. Collaborator samples were shipped for TCRbeta analysis as frozen whole blood, isolated PBMCs, or DNA extracted from either sample type. Concerning this clone: The target of this receptor is not known. Base qualities are not recorded, but no much larger clone differs from it by a single base.

The CDR3 has 17 amino acids, counting the end cysteine and phenylalanine. Here the CDR3 DNA is all that survives: 51 bases in frame from base 1. Germline trimming: 4 bases from V, 4 bases from J; junction bases outside gene matches: 13. The germline V gene (reference sequence) supplies CDR1 SEHNR and CDR2 FQNEAQ. What the authors observed across the whole study: How much clinical and demographic metadata was included differed by source and by participant, and the metadata was provided uncurated.

The sequencing input was peripheral blood. This sequence was found in a woman between 70 and 85 years old with acute or convalescent COVID-19. Rearrangement joined TRBV7-9 to TRBJ2-7; 10 of the junction bases match TRBD2. The CDR3 here reads CASSSDLAGVRRYEQYF. In nucleotide form, the sequence is TGTGCCAGCAGCTCAGATCTAGCGGGAGTTCGCCGGTACGAGCAGTACTTC.